A selection of T cell receptor beta chains follows, all from one sample in a study of T-cell reconstitution after alpha-beta-depleted transplantation in children. TCRdb reanalysed the PCR reads using MiXCR and keeps one entry per CDR3 protein. The sample records about 540,000 distinct CDR3 sequences, 18% being singletons. The sample consisted of PBMCs from the stem cell graft donor, taken from the stem cell graft. These receptors were collected from a human donor who donated a stem cell graft to a child with acute lymphoblastic leukemia. Both conserved end residues are part of each CDR3. A D gene is named only where the DNA matches it firmly. The size entry is marked missing in some rows and otherwise reads once, few, many or a size class.

v_gene	abundance	j_gene	d_gene	CDR3aa	CDR3nt
TRBV29-1	.	TRBJ2-1	TRBD2	CSVELLAGDEQFF	TGCAGCGTTGAATTACTAGCGGGAGATGAGCAGTTCTTC
TRBV14	.	TRBJ2-3	.	CASSRLRGPSSTDTQYF	TGTGCCAGCAGCCGCCTAAGGGGCCCTTCTAGCACAGATACGCAGTATTTT
TRBV11-2	.	TRBJ2-1	TRBD2	CASSSVAGGPGNEQFF	TGTGCCAGCAGCTCGGTAGCGGGAGGGCCGGGCAATGAGCAGTTCTTC
TRBV5-1	few	TRBJ1-1	.	CASSLGAGPPNTEAFF	TGCGCCAGCAGCTTGGGGGCAGGGCCCCCGAACACTGAAGCTTTCTTT
TRBV12-5	.	TRBJ2-6	.	CASGARGTELSSGANVLTF	TGTGCTAGTGGGGCCCGGGGGACAGAGCTCTCCTCTGGGGCCAACGTCCTGACTTTC
TRBV6-1	few	TRBJ2-3	TRBD2	CASSKLAGGIDTQYF	TGTGCCAGCAGTAAATTAGCGGGGGGTATTGATACGCAGTATTTT
TRBV12-3/TRBV12-4	.	TRBJ2-3	TRBD2	CASSRSGRRGTDTQYF	TGTGCCAGCAGCCGTAGCGGGAGAAGAGGCACAGATACGCAGTATTTT
TRBV5-6	few	TRBJ2-7	TRBD1	CASSFSTGDSSKYF	TGTGCCAGCAGCTTCTCTACTGGGGACAGCTCAAAGTACTTC
TRBV18	many	TRBJ2-3	.	CASSPRDLEGDTQYF	TGTGCCAGCTCACCCCGGGACCTGGAAGGGGATACGCAGTATTTT
TRBV5-6	.	TRBJ2-1	.	CASTSLHEQFF	TGTGCCAGCACCTCGCTACATGAGCAGTTCTTC
TRBV11-2	once	TRBJ2-6	TRBD1	CASSLDKWDSPPEGANVLTF	TGTGCCAGCAGCTTAGATAAATGGGACAGCCCGCCGGAGGGGGCCAACGTCCTGACTTTC
TRBV7-6	.	TRBJ2-2	TRBD2	CASSSLPSGINTGELFF	TGTGCCAGCAGCTCTCTTCCTAGCGGCATAAACACCGGGGAGCTGTTTTTT
TRBV29-1	few	TRBJ2-7	.	CSVVRQSSYEQYF	TGCAGCGTTGTCCGGCAGAGCTCCTACGAGCAGTACTTC
TRBV4-1	.	TRBJ2-7	.	CASTRTAYCYEQYF	TGCGCCAGCACGCGGACAGCTTACTGCTACGAGCAGTACTTC
TRBV12-3/TRBV12-4	few	TRBJ1-5	.	CASSLTGTANQPQHF	TGTGCCAGCAGCCTAACAGGGACTGCCAATCAGCCCCAGCATTTT
TRBV5-1	.	TRBJ2-2	.	CASSLADPRTGELFF	TGCGCCAGCAGCTTAGCGGACCCGAGGACCGGGGAGCTGTTTTTT
TRBV18	.	TRBJ1-6	.	CASSPTHSPLHF	TGTGCCAGCTCACCAACGCATTCACCCCTCCACTTT
TRBV5-1	.	TRBJ1-5	TRBD1	CASSLGTGGTQPQHF	TGCGCCAGCAGCTTGGGGACAGGGGGGACTCAGCCCCAGCATTTT
TRBV10-2	.	TRBJ2-7	.	CASSETGFGYEQYF	TGCGCCAGCAGTGAGACAGGGTTTGGCTACGAGCAGTACTTC
TRBV5-1	.	TRBJ2-1	TRBD2	CASSWTSGRYNEQFF	TGCGCCAGCAGCTGGACTAGCGGGCGCTACAATGAGCAGTTCTTC
TRBV6-1	.	TRBJ2-1	TRBD1	CASSEAGRQGFMNEQFF	TGTGCCAGCAGTGAAGCCGGGCGACAGGGATTTATGAATGAGCAGTTCTTC
TRBV5-1	many	TRBJ1-4	TRBD1	CASRYQGANEKLFF	TGCGCCAGCAGATACCAGGGGGCAAATGAAAAACTGTTTTTT
TRBV11-2	once	TRBJ2-5	.	CASSAGTPRETQYF	TGTGCCAGCAGCGCGGGGACCCCTCGGGAGACCCAGTACTTC
TRBV7-6	.	TRBJ2-3	.	CASSLRGSKADTQYF	TGTGCCAGCAGCTTACGTGGGAGTAAGGCAGATACGCAGTATTTT
TRBV10-1	.	TRBJ2-5	.	CASSEAKGEIQYF	TGCGCCAGCAGTGAGGCTAAGGGGGAGATCCAGTACTTC
TRBV2	.	TRBJ2-5	TRBD2	CTSSSSTGTSGIQETQYF	TGTACCAGCAGTTCCTCAACCGGGACTAGCGGGATCCAAGAGACCCAGTACTTC